A selection of T cell receptor beta chains follows, all from one sample in a study of graft-versus-host responses after intestinal transplantation. Data came from immunoSEQ multiplex PCR; TCRdb stores just in-frame clones and leaves some out. The sample yields tens of thousands of clones, 90% to 95% seen once. Source: PBMCs, taken 118 days after intestinal transplantation. Receptors were obtained from a human patient who received an intestinal transplant, so some T cells may come from the graft donor. CDR3s leave out the opening cysteine and the closing phenylalanine or tryptophan. Size values are once, few and many counts, or a class for expanded clones, and some rows have none.

abundance | j_gene | v_gene | CDR3aa
once | TRBJ2-7 | TRBV25-1 | ASSGTGLYEQY
- | TRBJ2-7 | TRBV7-7 | ASSEGQGLAYEQY
- | TRBJ2-2 | TRBV5-1 | ASSPDSGVGTGELF
- | TRBJ1-1 | TRBV6-5 | ASSEGGAEAF
- | TRBJ1-5 | TRBV5-4 | ARSAGVRTRYQPQH
- | TRBJ2-1 | TRBV20-1 | SASRHNEQF
once | TRBJ2-7 | TRBV5-1 | ASSNRTGVEQY
- | TRBJ1-5 | TRBV27 | ASKELQGNQPQH
- | TRBJ2-7 | TRBV19 | ASSVTDTYEQY
- | TRBJ2-1 | TRBV9 | ASSVRSGGRDEQF
few | TRBJ2-7 | TRBV5-5 | ASSLGGRQASYEQY
- | TRBJ2-5 | TRBV19 | ASSVTRTGVGETQY
- | TRBJ2-7 | TRBV5-6 | ASSLLRNEQY
- | TRBJ2-2 | TRBV9 | ASSVIAGAGELF
- | TRBJ1-5 | TRBV2 | ASSSDRNSNQPQH
- | TRBJ1-5 | TRBV2 | ASSESAYQPQH
- | TRBJ2-5 | TRBV2 | ASSEGGRRRETQY
- | TRBJ1-1 | TRBV5-4 | ASSLTGSEAF
- | TRBJ2-1 | TRBV7-8 | ASSSSTGTAFRYNEQF
- | TRBJ2-7 | TRBV7-2 | ASSLGTSGGTSYEQY
- | TRBJ1-2 | TRBV6-6 | AIQDSLENGYT
- | TRBJ2-2 | TRBV5-1 | ASSPLAGGELF
- | TRBJ1-1 | TRBV28 | ASSFSRTAGLDTEAF
few | TRBJ1-2 | TRBV18 | ASSPPAGDASNYGYT
- | TRBJ1-1 | TRBV2 | ASSGYRARTDTEAF
- | TRBJ2-7 | TRBV2 | ASLPTRGLDNEQY
- | TRBJ1-2 | TRBV6-1 | ASSEGGHPNYGYT
- | TRBJ1-4 | TRBV2 | ASGGTSNEKLF
- | TRBJ2-1 | TRBV7-2 | ASSRTSEQF
- | TRBJ2-3 | TRBV29-1 | SVATVTDTQY
- | TRBJ2-7 | TRBV29-1 | SVTRDSYEQY
- | TRBJ2-3 | TRBV19 | ASSTRTDTQY
- | TRBJ1-2 | TRBV19 | ASTPFSAGADYGYT
few | TRBJ1-6 | TRBV30 | AWSVRGSFGPLH
- | TRBJ1-6 | TRBV18 | ASSPSRGRDNSPLH
few | TRBJ2-7 | TRBV4-1 | ASSQMLELAGVGEQY
few | TRBJ1-1 | TRBV5-6 | ASSLMLVLNTEAF
- | TRBJ2-4 | TRBV2 | ARLLGTGALLAKNIQY
- | TRBJ1-2 | TRBV27 | ASSPRRDRGWGNYGYT
once | TRBJ2-2 | TRBV28 | ASSFPSLPGPGELF
- | TRBJ1-2 | TRBV30 | AWDTRGYT
- | TRBJ2-1 | TRBV19 | ASSFNNEQF
- | TRBJ1-1 | TRBV12-5 | ASGPGQGVDTEAF
- | TRBJ2-6 | TRBV5-1 | ASSLGAGAGANVLT
- | TRBJ2-1 | TRBV29-1 | SVEEGQLYNEQF
- | TRBJ2-2 | TRBV9 | ASSVQNRAANTGELF
- | TRBJ2-7 | TRBV4-1 | ASSPQGLSSYEQY
once | TRBJ2-3 | TRBV15 | ATSRSRFTDTQY
- | TRBJ2-7 | TRBV28 | ASKGRDLYEQY
- | TRBJ2-7 | TRBV5-6 | ASAPPGPGHYEQY
- | TRBJ2-2 | TRBV29-1 | SAPGFNGELF
- | TRBJ2-3 | TRBV7-3 | ASSLTGLDTQY
- | TRBJ1-1 | TRBV18 | ASSHQGPEAF